This TCR beta chain emerged from a study of cytomegalovirus exposure and HLA in healthy donors. The length of the CDR3 is 13 residues. Trimming shortened V by 8 bases and J by 8 bases, and 18 bases separated the two germline ends. CDR1 is MNHEY and CDR2 is SVGAGI in the germline V gene. A multiplex PCR was run with 60 Vbeta primers and 13 Jbeta primers. Here immunoSEQ multiplex PCR was the method, and the copy in TCRdb shows in-frame clones only, minus some. Here the sample spans roughly 170,000 clones, around 78% being singletons. V gene TRBV6-5 combines with J gene TRBJ1-1; D perhaps matches TRBD1 (5 bases). This sequence originates from a woman in her fifties or sixties in good health and CMV-seropositive. Sequenced: PBMCs. The CDR3 bases are TGTGCCAGCGGTAGAACTCGACAGTCGGAAGCTTTCTTT. This encodes CASGRTRQSEAFF.